This T cell receptor (beta chain) was found in a study of blood T cell repertoires in COVID-19. About the research overall: From the United States, Italy and Spain came samples of acute and convalescent COVID-19. Sample material is recorded as cDNA or gDNA derived from T cells, B-cell-depleted T cells, or PBMCs.

V was clipped by 4 bases and J by 3 bases; unmatched bases: 6. This CDR3 has 16 amino acids. Germline V gene sequence: CDR1 MNHEY, CDR2 SMNVEV (reference sequence). Original methodology: Reference gene primer amplification yielded estimated nucleated cell counts. Using immunoSEQ multiplex PCR, the repertoire was profiled, and TCRdb retains in-frame clones only, with some absent. V and J calls plus clone size are reproduced from that table; the DNA served to infer D and trimming. The sample has approximately 120,000 clones, around 81% seen once; the top ten hold 3.5% to 4%. This clonotype was obtained from a woman between 50 and 59 years old with acute or convalescent COVID-19. The chain has TRBV27 and TRBJ2-2; 9 positions match TRBD2. The sample was peripheral blood. The CDR3 coding sequence is TGTGCCAGCAGTTCGCGGACTAGCGAATACACCGGGGAGCTGTTTTTT. Its translation is CASSSRTSEYTGELFF.